Presented here are 21 T cell receptor beta chains from one specimen sequenced in a study of regulatory T cells in long-lasting Graves disease. The sample's time point: newly diagnosed GD, antithyroid drugs for less than 3 months. PBMCs provided the RNA from which the TCR library was made. iRepertoire HTBI primers and Arm-PCR of CDR3 regions built TCR beta libraries. TCRdb itself ran the multiplex PCR reads through MiXCR, one entry per CDR3 protein. Of 250,000 to 300,000 distinct CDR3 sequences listed, around 18% are singletons. This sample also belongs to another study, concerning T cells in Graves' hyperthyroidism and ophthalmopathy.

Sequencing used peripheral blood mononuclear cells (PBMCs), obtained at new diagnosis, from a patient treated with antithyroid drugs. The receptors here all came from a woman aged 30 to 39 with Graves disease.

This clonotype was seen ten or more times. The rearrangement links TRBV11-2 to TRBJ2-7, with D possibly being TRBD1 (5 bases). This CDR3 is 15 amino acids long. CDR1 is SGHAT, CDR2 FQNNGV, per germline. V lost 6 bases and J 4 bases, leaving 19 bases between the germline ends. CDR3 nucleotides: TGTGCCAGCAGTCGATACCCTACAGGAACTTACGAGCAGTACTTC. It translates to CASSRYPTGTYEQYF. The entire variable domain, with the rest obtained from reference TRBV11-2 and TRBJ2-7, is as follows: EAGVAQSPRYKIIEKRQSVAFWCNPISGHATLYWYQQILGQGPKLLIQFQNNGVVDDSQLPKDRFSAERLKGVDSTLKIQPAKLEDSAVYLCASSRYPTGTYEQYFGPGTRLTVT.

The CDR3: CASSLAGDPTGGANVLTF. The CDR3 nucleotides read TGTGCCAGCAGCTTGGCAGGGGACCCAACGGGGGGGGCCAACGTCCTGACTTTC. The chain has TRBV5-4 and TRBJ2-6, with D tentatively TRBD1 (6 bases). The germline V and J ends were trimmed by 0 bases and 4 bases, with 17 bases remaining between them. CDR1 SGHNT and CDR2 YYREEE come from the germline V gene (reference sequence). CDR3 length: 18 residues.

This clonotype was observed at least ten times. The V gene is TRBV9, the J gene TRBJ1-5; D ambiguous. The CDR3 has 13 residues. V shed 0 bases and J shed 5 bases, with 6 bases lying between them. Per germline, CDR1 SGDLS and CDR2 YYNGEE. The CDR3 region is CASSVDGDQPQHF. The CDR3 DNA reads as TGTGCCAGCAGCGTAGACGGGGATCAGCCCCAGCATTTT.

The chain joins TRBV7-9 to TRBJ2-7; tentative D call: TRBD1 (5 bases). Germline values: CDR1 SEHNR, CDR2 FQNEAQ (reference sequence). V lost 6 bases to trimming and J lost 0 bases, with 15 bases between them. This CDR3 has 15 amino acids. The CDR3 coding sequence is TGTGCCAGCAGGTTTGGTGACAGACCCTCCTACGAGCAGTACTTC. Protein product: CASRFGDRPSYEQYF.

The chain links TRBV5-1 to TRBJ1-1, with D tentatively TRBD1 (5 bases). Trimming pared 2 bases from V and 4 bases from J, leaving 12 bases between. The CDR3 spans 14 residues. Per germline, CDR1 SGHRS and CDR2 YFSETQ. The CDR3 sequence is CASSFDIGGTEAFF. The CDR3 DNA is TGCGCCAGCAGCTTTGACATTGGGGGCACTGAAGCTTTCTTT.

This clonotype was counted many times. V is TRBV2 and J is TRBJ1-6, with D maybe TRBD1 (5 bases). The V end was cut by 6 bases, the J end by 7 bases, with 19 bases between. The germline gives CDR1 SNHLY, CDR2 FYNNEI. CDR3 size: 16 residues. The CDR3 nucleotides are TGTGCCAGCAGACACAACTCACGGGGACGCAATTCACCCCTCCACTTT. Translating gives CASRHNSRGRNSPLHF.

V usage is TRBV11-2 and J usage is TRBJ2-7; TRBD2 matches 10 bases. With V trimmed by 4 bases and J by 2 bases, 5 bases remained unmatched. The CDR3 has 15 residues. CDR1 and CDR2 from the germline V gene are SGHAT and FQNNGV. CDR3 amino acids: CASSSLAGRTYEQYF. The CDR3, as DNA: TGTGCCAGCAGCTCACTAGCGGGGAGAACCTACGAGCAGTACTTC. The whole variable domain, remainder taken from reference TRBV11-2 and TRBJ2-7, is EAGVAQSPRYKIIEKRQSVAFWCNPISGHATLYWYQQILGQGPKLLIQFQNNGVVDDSQLPKDRFSAERLKGVDSTLKIQPAKLEDSAVYLCASSSLAGRTYEQYFGPGTRLTVT.

This clonotype was picked up many times. The V call is TRBV14, the J call TRBJ1-4, with D unresolved. Per the germline V gene, CDR1 is SGHDN and CDR2 is FVKESK. The CDR3 length is 12 residues. V was cut by 3 bases and J by 7 bases, with 6 bases left in between. CDR3 DNA: TGTGCCAGCAGCCATGGTCCTGAAAAACTGTTTTTT. It is translated as CASSHGPEKLFF.

Regarding this clonotype: A read error may be the cause here, since a much bigger clone is one base away. The rearrangement uses TRBV19 and TRBJ1-2, with unresolved D. V was pared by 10 bases and J by 7 bases, with 16 bases between. CDR1 is LNHDA and CDR2 is SQIVND in the germline V gene (reference sequence). This CDR3 has 12 residues. The chain's CDR3 is CANTESVSGYTF. CDR3 DNA sequence: TGTGCCAATACGGAAAGCGTTTCTGGCTACACCTTC.

The V gene is TRBV5-6, the J gene TRBJ2-1, with D possibly TRBD2 on 6 matching bases. CDR1 is SGHDT and CDR2 is YYEEEE in the germline V gene. Trimming shortened V by 7 bases and J by 0 bases, and 14 bases separated the two germline ends. This CDR3 region has 15 residues. CDR3 loop: CASLGGLSSYNEQFF. As DNA, the CDR3 is TGTGCCAGCTTGGGAGGTTTGAGCTCCTACAATGAGCAGTTCTTC. Full variable domain (outside the CDR3, taken from reference TRBV5-6 and TRBJ2-1): DAGVTQSPTHLIKTRGQQVTLRCSPKSGHDTVSWYQQALGQGPQFIFQYYEEEERQRGNFPDRFSGHQFPNYSSELNVNALLLGDSALYLCASLGGLSSYNEQFFGPGTRLTVL.

The chain recombines TRBV3-1 with TRBJ2-1; 10 positions agree with TRBD2. The CDR3 has 14 residues. Germline V gives CDR1 LGHDT, CDR2 YNNKEL (reference sequence). Trimming at V came to 4 bases and at J to 8 bases, leaving 5 bases not matched to a gene. The CDR3 sequence is CASSPLAGRYEQFF. The CDR3 coding sequence is TGTGCCAGCAGCCCACTAGCGGGACGGTATGAGCAGTTCTTC.

This clonotype was counted many times. The chain uses TRBV6-2 or TRBV6-3 and TRBJ1-1, with TRBD1 matching 7 bases. CDR1 is MNHEY and CDR2 is SVGEGT in the germline V gene. The CDR3 is 16 residues long. Germline trimming cut 4 bases from V and 4 bases from J; bases unmatched to any gene: 12. The DNA of the CDR3 is TGTGCCAGCAGTTCCCCGAAAACAGGGGCCGGCACTGAAGCTTTCTTT. Translated, it gives CASSSPKTGAGTEAFF.

This clonotype came up many times. The rearrangement links TRBV6-1 to TRBJ1-2; D is ambiguous. The germline gives CDR1 MNHNS, CDR2 SASEGT. V lost 1 base to trimming and J lost 2 bases, with 5 bases between them. The length of the CDR3 is 13 residues. CDR3 region: CASSEGANYGYTF. CDR3 DNA: TGTGCCAGCAGTGAAGGGGCCAACTATGGCTACACCTTC.

This clonotype was detected only a few times. V usage is TRBV5-6 and J usage is TRBJ1-5; TRBD1 matches 11 bases. V gave up 5 bases and J gave up 0 bases; unmatched junction bases: 10. The CDR3 loop spans 18 amino acids. Per the germline V gene, CDR1 is SGHDT and CDR2 is YYEEEE. CDR3 sequence: CASRGQGALPHSNQPQHF. Here the CDR3 DNA reads TGTGCCAGCAGAGGACAGGGGGCGCTTCCGCATAGCAATCAGCCCCAGCATTTT.

In this sample, this clonotype turned up many times. V is TRBV12-3 or TRBV12-4 and J is TRBJ2-1; 8 bases agree with TRBD2. With 5 bases clipped from V and 5 bases from J, the junction kept 8 bases outside the gene matches. The CDR3 is 15 amino acids. The CDR3 here is CASSPTSDLHNEQFF. CDR3 DNA: TGTGCCAGCAGTCCGACTAGCGACCTCCACAATGAGCAGTTCTTC.

Ten or more counts support this clonotype. V is TRBV20-1 and J is TRBJ1-2; D call uncertain. Looked up from germline, CDR1 is DFQATT and CDR2 is SNEGSKA (reference sequence). V was pared by 3 bases and J by 4 bases, with 15 bases between. CDR3 length: 14 amino acids. The CDR3 loop is CSARDHLRGYGYTF. CDR3 bases: TGCAGTGCTAGGGATCATCTACGTGGCTATGGCTACACCTTC.

In its sample, this clonotype was seen many times. The chain combines TRBV20-1 with TRBJ1-1; D is possibly TRBD1 (6 bases). In germline, CDR1 is DFQATT, CDR2 SNEGSKA (reference sequence). This CDR3 contains 14 residues. Trimming stripped 6 bases from V and 1 base from J, with 15 bases between. The CDR3 DNA is TGCAGTGCGGAGGGGGGAGGGCCGAACACTGAAGCTTTCTTT. It yields the protein CSAEGGGPNTEAFF.

This clonotype was seen many times. The rearrangement links TRBV7-9 to TRBJ2-7; D unclear. This CDR3 contains 16 residues. V was trimmed by 1 base and J by 5 bases, leaving 18 bases between them. The V gene's germline CDR1 is SEHNR and CDR2 FQNEAQ (reference sequence). CDR3 coding DNA: TGTGCCAGCAGCTTAGGTCTGGGGAAGTTACCGAACGAGCAGTACTTC. As protein: CASSLGLGKLPNEQYF.

The V call is TRBV6-5, the J call TRBJ2-2; a weak D match, TRBD1 (6 bases). Germline CDR1 is MNHEY and CDR2 is SVGAGI. The CDR3 is made up of 14 amino acids. Deletions cut 8 bases from V and 3 bases from J, with 13 bases between. The CDR3 spells CASATGLDTGELFF. The CDR3, as DNA: TGTGCCAGCGCCACAGGGTTGGACACCGGGGAGCTGTTTTTT.

V usage is TRBV6-1 and J usage is TRBJ1-2; D is undetermined. Trimming left V 4 bases short and J 2 bases short, with 8 bases between. Germline CDR1 MNHNS, CDR2 SASEGT. CDR3 length: 13 amino acids. The CDR3 loop is CASSGRRNYGYTF. For the CDR3, the DNA is TGTGCCAGCAGTGGCCGACGGAACTATGGCTACACCTTC.

This clonotype was counted many times. Sequence at one end of the junction differs from germline and may be a read error. V and J are TRBV7-7 and TRBJ2-1; TRBD2 might be the D (7 bases). The CDR3 runs 16 residues. Looked up from germline, CDR1 is SSHAT and CDR2 is FNYEAQ (reference sequence). The CDR3, as DNA: TGTGCTAGCAGCCGAGGGGGGGGGGGCTCCTACAATGAGCAGTTCTTC. Its translation: CASSRGGGGSYNEQFF.